This T cell receptor beta chain came from a study of blood T cell repertoires in COVID-19. Study in general: Samples representing acute and convalescent COVID-19 were sourced from the United States, Italy and Spain.

This CDR3 spans 17 amino acids. Germline loops: CDR1 KGHDR, CDR2 SFDVKD. The V and J ends lost 5 bases and 1 base, in that order; junction bases with no gene match: 10. The protocol was immunoSEQ multiplex PCR, while the TCRdb copy is restricted to in-frame clones and leaves out a portion. The sample lists 200,000 to 250,000 clones, around 82% occurring once. The specimen sequenced was peripheral blood. V and J are TRBV24-1 and TRBJ2-3; 8 bases line up with TRBD2. This TCR came from a man over 45 with active or convalescent COVID-19. The CDR3: CATSGSERETGTDTQYF. The CDR3 bases are TGTGCCACCAGTGGATCTGAGCGGGAGACCGGCACAGATACGCAGTATTTT.